This TCR beta chain was captured in a study of blood T cell repertoires in COVID-19. Study overall: The United States, Italy and Spain were the sources of the acute and convalescent COVID-19 samples. T cells, B-cell-depleted T cells, or PBMCs provided the cDNA or gDNA that served as material.

Per the original methods: Estimates of nucleated cell counts were drawn from the amplification of reference gene primers. Data came from immunoSEQ multiplex PCR; TCRdb stores just in-frame clones and leaves some out. The V and J calls and clone size come from that table; D and trimming were worked out from the DNA. The sample lists some 83,000 clones; around 90% were seen once. The CDR3 is made up of 13 amino acids. The rearrangement links TRBV21-1 to TRBJ2-1; TRBD1 is the table's D call and was not checked against the DNA. TRBV21-1 is designated a pseudogene. The sequence derives from a man older than 75 with active or convalescent COVID-19. Sequences were obtained from peripheral blood. In DNA form, the CDR3 reads TGTGCCAGCACCAGGGGGCGGTACAATGAGCAGTTCTTC. Amino acids: CASTRGRYNEQFF.